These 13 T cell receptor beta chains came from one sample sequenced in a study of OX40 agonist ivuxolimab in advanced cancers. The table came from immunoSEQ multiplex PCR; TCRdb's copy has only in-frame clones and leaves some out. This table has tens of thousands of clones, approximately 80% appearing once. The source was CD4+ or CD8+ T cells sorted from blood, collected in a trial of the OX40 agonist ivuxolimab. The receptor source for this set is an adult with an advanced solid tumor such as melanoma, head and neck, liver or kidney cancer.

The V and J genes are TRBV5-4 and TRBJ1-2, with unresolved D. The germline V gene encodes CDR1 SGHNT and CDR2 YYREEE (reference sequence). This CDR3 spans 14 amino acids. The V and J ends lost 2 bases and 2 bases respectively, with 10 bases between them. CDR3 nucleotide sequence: TGTGCCAGCAGCTTTTTTGAAGGGAACTATGGCTACACCTTC. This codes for CASSFFEGNYGYTF. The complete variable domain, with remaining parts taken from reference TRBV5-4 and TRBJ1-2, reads ETGVTQSPTHLIKTRGQQVTLRCSSQSGHNTVSWYQQALGQGPQFIFQYYREEENGRGNFPPRFSGLQFPNYSSELNVNALELDDSALYLCASSFFEGNYGYTFGSGTRLTVV.

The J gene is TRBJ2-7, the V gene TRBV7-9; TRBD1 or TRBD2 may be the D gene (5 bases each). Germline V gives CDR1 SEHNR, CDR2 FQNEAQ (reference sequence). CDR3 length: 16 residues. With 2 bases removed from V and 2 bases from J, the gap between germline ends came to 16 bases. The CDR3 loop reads CASSLPGSEGTYEQYF. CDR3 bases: TGTGCCAGCAGCTTACCAGGGAGCGAAGGAACCTACGAGCAGTACTTC.

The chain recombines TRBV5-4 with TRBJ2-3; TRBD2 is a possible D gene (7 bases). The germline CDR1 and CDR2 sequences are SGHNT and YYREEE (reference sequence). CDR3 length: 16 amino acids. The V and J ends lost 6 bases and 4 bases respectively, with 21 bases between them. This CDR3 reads CASTIPGAGVADTQYF. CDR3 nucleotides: TGTGCCAGCACCATTCCGGGGGCGGGAGTGGCAGATACGCAGTATTTT.

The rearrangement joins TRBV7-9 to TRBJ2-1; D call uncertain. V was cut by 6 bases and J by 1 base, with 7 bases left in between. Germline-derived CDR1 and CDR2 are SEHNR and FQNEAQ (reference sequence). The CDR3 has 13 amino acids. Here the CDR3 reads CASRVGSYNEQFF. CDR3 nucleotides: TGTGCCAGCAGGGTGGGGTCCTACAATGAGCAGTTCTTC. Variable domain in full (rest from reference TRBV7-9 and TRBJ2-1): DTGVSQNPRHKITKRGQNVTFRCDPISEHNRLYWYRQTLGQGPEFLTYFQNEAQLEKSRLLSDRFSAERPKGSFSTLEIQRTEQGDSAMYLCASRVGSYNEQFFGPGTRLTVL.

The CDR3 DNA is TGTGCCAGCAGCAGAGGGGAGGAAAAACTGTTTTTT. This codes for CASSRGEEKLFF. The chain couples TRBV7-9 to TRBJ1-4; TRBD1 might be the D (5 bases). The CDR3 totals 12 residues. Germline CDR1 SEHNR, CDR2 FQNEAQ (reference sequence). V was shortened by 5 bases and J by 8 bases, with 9 bases between the two germline ends.

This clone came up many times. In DNA form, the CDR3 reads TGTGCCAGCAGTGAAACTAGCGGGATCTCCTACGAGCAGTACTTC. Translated, it gives CASSETSGISYEQYF. The V and J genes are TRBV6-4 and TRBJ2-7; 10 bases match TRBD2. The germline gives CDR1 MRHNA, CDR2 SNTAGT. This CDR3 region has 15 residues. J gave up 0 bases and V 3 bases, and 2 bases lay outside the gene matches.

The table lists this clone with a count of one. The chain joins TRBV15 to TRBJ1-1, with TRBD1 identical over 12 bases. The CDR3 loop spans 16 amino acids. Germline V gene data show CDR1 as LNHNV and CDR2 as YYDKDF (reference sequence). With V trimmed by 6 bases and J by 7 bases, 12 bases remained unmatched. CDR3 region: CATRTKRGQGALEAFF. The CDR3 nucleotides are TGTGCCACCAGAACGAAACGGGGACAGGGGGCCCTTGAAGCTTTCTTT.

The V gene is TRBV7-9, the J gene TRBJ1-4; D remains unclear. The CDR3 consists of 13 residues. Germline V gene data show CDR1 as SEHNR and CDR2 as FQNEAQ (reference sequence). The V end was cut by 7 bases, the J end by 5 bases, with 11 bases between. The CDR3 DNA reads TGTGCCAGCACCCCAGTCTCGAATGAAAAACTGTTTTTT. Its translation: CASTPVSNEKLFF.

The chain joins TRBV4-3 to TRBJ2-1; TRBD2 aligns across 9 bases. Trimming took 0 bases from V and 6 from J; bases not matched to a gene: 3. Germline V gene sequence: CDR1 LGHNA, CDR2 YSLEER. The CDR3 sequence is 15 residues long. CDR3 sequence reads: CASSQELAGVNEQFF. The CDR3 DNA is TGCGCCAGCAGCCAAGAGTTAGCGGGGGTCAATGAGCAGTTCTTC.

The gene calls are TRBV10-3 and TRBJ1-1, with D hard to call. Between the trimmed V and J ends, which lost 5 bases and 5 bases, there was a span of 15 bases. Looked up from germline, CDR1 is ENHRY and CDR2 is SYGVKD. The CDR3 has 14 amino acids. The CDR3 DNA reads TGTGCCATCAGTCCCCAGGAGGGAAAAACTGAAGCTTTCTTT. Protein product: CAISPQEGKTEAFF.

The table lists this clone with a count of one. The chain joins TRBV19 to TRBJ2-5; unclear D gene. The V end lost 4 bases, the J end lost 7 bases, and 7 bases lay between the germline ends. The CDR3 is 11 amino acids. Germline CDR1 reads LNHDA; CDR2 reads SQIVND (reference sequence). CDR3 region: CASSTGRTQYF. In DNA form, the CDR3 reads TGTGCCAGTAGTACGGGCCGGACCCAGTACTTC.

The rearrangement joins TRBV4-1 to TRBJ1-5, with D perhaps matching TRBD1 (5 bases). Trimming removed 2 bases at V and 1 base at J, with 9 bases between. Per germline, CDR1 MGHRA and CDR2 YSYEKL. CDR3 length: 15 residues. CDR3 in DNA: TGCGCCAGCAGCCAAAGGGGCTTAAGCAATCAGCCCCAGCATTTT. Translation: CASSQRGLSNQPQHF.

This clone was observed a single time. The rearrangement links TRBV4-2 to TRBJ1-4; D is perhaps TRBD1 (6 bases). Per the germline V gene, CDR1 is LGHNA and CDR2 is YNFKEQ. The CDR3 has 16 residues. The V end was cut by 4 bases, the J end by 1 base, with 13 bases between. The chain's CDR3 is CASSLGTFLTNEKLFF. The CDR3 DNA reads TGTGCCAGCAGCCTCGGGACATTTTTAACTAATGAAAAACTGTTTTTT.